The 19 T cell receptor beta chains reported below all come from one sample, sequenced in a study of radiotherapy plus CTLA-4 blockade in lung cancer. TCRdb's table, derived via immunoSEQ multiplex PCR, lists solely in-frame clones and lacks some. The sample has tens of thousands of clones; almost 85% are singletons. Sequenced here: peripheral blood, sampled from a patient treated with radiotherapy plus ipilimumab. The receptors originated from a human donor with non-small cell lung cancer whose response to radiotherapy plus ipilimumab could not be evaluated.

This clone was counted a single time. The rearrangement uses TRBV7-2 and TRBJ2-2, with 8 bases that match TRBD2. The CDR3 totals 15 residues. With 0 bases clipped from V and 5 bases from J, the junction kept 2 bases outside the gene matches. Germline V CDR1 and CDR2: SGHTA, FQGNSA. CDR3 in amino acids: CASSLASSGTGELFF. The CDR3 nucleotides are TGTGCCAGCAGCTTAGCGTCTAGCGGGACCGGGGAGCTGTTTTTT.

The CDR3, as DNA: TGTGCCAGCAGCACAACGAATCAGCCCCAGCATTTT. Protein: CASSTTNQPQHF. V gene TRBV7-2 combines with J gene TRBJ1-5; D not resolved. V lost 5 bases and J 4 bases, leaving 6 bases between the germline ends. The germline gives CDR1 SGHTA, CDR2 FQGNSA. The CDR3 has 12 amino acids. The complete variable domain, with remaining parts taken from reference TRBV7-2 and TRBJ1-5, reads GAGVSQSPSNKVTEKGKDVELRCDPISGHTALYWYRQSLGQGLEFLIYFQGNSAPDKSGLPSDRFSAERTGGSVSTLTIQRTQQEDSAVYLCASSTTNQPQHFGDGTRLSIL.

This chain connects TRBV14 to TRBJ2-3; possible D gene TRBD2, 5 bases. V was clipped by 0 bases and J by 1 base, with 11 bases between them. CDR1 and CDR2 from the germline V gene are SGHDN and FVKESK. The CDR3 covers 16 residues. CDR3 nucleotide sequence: TGTGCCAGCAGCCAAGATAGCGCAAAGGGCACAGATACGCAGTATTTT. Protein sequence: CASSQDSAKGTDTQYF. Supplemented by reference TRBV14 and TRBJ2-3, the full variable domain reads EAGVTQFPSHSVIEKGQTVTLRCDPISGHDNLYWYRRVMGKEIKFLLHFVKESKQDESGMPNNRFLAERTGGTYSTLKVQPAELEDSGVYFCASSQDSAKGTDTQYFGPGTRLTVL.

CDR3 residues: CASSSGLGLADNEQFF. CDR3 bases: TGTGCCAGCAGCTCCGGACTTGGACTAGCAGACAATGAGCAGTTCTTC. The chain combines TRBV7-6 with TRBJ2-1; 8 bases map to TRBD2. The CDR3 is 16 residues long. Unmatched junction bases numbered 10, after V lost 4 bases and J lost 5 bases. CDR1 and CDR2 from the germline V gene are SGHVS and FNYEAQ.

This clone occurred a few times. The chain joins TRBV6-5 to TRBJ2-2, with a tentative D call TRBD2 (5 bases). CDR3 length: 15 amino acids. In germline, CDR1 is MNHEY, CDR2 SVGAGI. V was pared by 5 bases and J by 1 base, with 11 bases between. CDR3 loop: CASSRRGENTGELFF. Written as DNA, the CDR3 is TGTGCCAGCAGTCGCCGGGGAGAGAACACCGGGGAGCTGTTTTTT.

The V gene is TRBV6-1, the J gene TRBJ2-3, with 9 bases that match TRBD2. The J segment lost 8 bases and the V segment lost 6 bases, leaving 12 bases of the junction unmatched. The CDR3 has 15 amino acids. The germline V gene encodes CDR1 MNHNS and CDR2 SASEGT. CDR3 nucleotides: TGTGCCAGCAGGAGGGCGGGAGGGCCTCTTGGTACGCAGTATTTT. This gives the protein CASRRAGGPLGTQYF.

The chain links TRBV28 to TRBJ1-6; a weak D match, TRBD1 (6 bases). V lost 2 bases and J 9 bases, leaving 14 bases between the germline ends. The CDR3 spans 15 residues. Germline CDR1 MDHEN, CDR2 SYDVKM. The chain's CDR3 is CASSLGQGYRSPLHF. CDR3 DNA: TGTGCCAGCAGTTTAGGTCAGGGGTACCGTTCACCCCTCCACTTT.

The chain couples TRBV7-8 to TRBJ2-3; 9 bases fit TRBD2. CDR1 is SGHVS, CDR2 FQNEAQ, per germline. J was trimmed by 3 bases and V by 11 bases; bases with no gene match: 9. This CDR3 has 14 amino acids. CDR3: CALRRGGMTDTQYF. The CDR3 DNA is TGTGCCCTGCGGCGGGGGGGGATGACAGATACGCAGTATTTT.

As DNA, the CDR3 is TGTGCCAGCAGTGAGAACAGGGGTGGTGGCTACACCTTC. As protein: CASSENRGGGYTF. The V and J genes are TRBV28 and TRBJ1-2, with 7 bases that match TRBD1. V lost 5 bases and J lost 7; bases outside the gene matches: 7. In germline, CDR1 is MDHEN, CDR2 SYDVKM. The CDR3 totals 13 residues.

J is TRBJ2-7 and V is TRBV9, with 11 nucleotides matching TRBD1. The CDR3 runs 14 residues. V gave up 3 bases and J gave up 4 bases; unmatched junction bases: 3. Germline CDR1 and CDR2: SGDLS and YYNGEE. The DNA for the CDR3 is TGTGCCAGCAGCGGGGGACAGGGGGAGTACGAGCAGTACTTC. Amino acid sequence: CASSGGQGEYEQYF.

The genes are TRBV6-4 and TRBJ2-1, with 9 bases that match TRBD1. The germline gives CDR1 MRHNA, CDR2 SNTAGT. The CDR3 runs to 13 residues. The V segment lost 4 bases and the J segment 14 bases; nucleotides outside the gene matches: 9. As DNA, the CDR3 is TGTGCCAGCAGTGCTTCGCCGGGACAGGGAAAGTTCTTC. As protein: CASSASPGQGKFF.

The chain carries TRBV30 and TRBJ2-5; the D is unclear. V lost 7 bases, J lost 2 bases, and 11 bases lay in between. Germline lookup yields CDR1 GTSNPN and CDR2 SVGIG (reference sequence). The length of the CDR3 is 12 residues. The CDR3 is CALYPQQETQYF. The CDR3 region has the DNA TGTGCCTTATATCCACAACAAGAGACCCAGTACTTC. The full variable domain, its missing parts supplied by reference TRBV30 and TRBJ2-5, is SQTIHQWPATLVQPVGSPLSLECTVEGTSNPNLYWYRQAAGRGLQLLFYSVGIGQISSEVPQNLSASRPQDRQFILSSKKLLLSDSGFYLCALYPQQETQYFGPGTRLLVL.

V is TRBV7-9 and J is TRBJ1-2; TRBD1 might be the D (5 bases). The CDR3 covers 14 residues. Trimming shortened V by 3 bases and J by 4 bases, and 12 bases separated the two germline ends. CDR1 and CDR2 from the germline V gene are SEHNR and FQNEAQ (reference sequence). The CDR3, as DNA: TGTGCCAGCAGCTTTTCGACGACAGCCTATGGCTACACCTTC. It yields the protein CASSFSTTAYGYTF.

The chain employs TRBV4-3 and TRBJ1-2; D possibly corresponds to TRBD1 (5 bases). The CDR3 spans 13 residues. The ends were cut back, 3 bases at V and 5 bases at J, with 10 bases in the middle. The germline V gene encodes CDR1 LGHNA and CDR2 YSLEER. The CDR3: CASSQSGSYGYTF. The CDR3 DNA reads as TGCGCCAGCAGCCAGTCAGGGTCTTATGGCTACACCTTC.

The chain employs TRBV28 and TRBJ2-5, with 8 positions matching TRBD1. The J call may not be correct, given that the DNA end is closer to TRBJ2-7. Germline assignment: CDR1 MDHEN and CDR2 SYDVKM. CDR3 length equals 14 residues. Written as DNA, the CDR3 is TGTGCCAGCAGTTTAGACAGGGGCGCCTACGAGCAGTACTTC. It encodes CASSLDRGAYEQYF.

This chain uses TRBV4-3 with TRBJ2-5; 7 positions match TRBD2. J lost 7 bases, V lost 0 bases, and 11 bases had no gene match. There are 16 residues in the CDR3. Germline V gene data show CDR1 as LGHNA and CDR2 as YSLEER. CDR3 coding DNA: TGCGCCAGCAGCCAAGATCAGTACGGAGGCGGGAGGACCCAGTACTTC. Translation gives CASSQDQYGGGRTQYF.

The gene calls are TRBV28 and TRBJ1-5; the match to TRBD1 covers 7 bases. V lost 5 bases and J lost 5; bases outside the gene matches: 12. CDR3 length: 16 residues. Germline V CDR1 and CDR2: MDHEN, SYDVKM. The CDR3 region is CASSPTYEGAYQPQHF. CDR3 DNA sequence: TGTGCCAGCAGTCCGACTTACGAGGGGGCATATCAGCCCCAGCATTTT.

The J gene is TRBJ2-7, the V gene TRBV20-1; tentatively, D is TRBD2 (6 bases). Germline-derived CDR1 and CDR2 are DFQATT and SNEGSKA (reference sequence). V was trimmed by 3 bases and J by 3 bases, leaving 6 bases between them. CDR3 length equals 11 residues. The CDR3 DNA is TGCAGTGCTAGCGGGAGCTACGAGCAGTACTTC. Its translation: CSASGSYEQYF.

CDR3: CASSSQGAYEQFF. CDR3 DNA sequence: TGCGCCAGCAGCTCTCAGGGGGCCTATGAGCAGTTCTTC. The chain carries TRBV5-1 and TRBJ2-1; 8 bases match TRBD1. Germline CDR1 SGHRS, CDR2 YFSETQ. The ends lost 3 bases at V and 8 bases at J; junction bases unmatched: 4. This CDR3 has 13 amino acids. Complete variable domain (other parts from reference TRBV5-1 and TRBJ2-1): KAGVTQTPRYLIKTRGQQVTLSCSPISGHRSVSWYQQTPGQGLQFLFEYFSETQRNKGNFPGRFSGRQFSNSRSEMNVSTLELGDSALYLCASSSQGAYEQFFGPGTRLTVL.